Below, 18 T cell receptor beta chains from the same sample are listed, as sequenced in a study of T cells in Graves' hyperthyroidism and ophthalmopathy. RNA transcripts gave rise to amplified TCR beta CDR3 regions. Primed by the HTBI set, a first-round RT-PCR was run on the TCR CDR3. TCRdb itself ran the multiplex PCR reads through MiXCR, one entry per CDR3 protein. Among 450,000 to 600,000 distinct CDR3 sequences listed, 15% to 20% were seen once. Material for sequencing was blood. The receptor set was obtained from a man aged 40-49 years with Graves' ophthalmopathy.

This clonotype was seen more than once but under ten times. The chain uses TRBV6-5 and TRBJ1-2; D is possibly TRBD1 (5 bases). The CDR3 spans 14 residues. Germline V CDR1 and CDR2: MNHEY, SVGAGI. The V and J ends lost 0 bases and 8 bases respectively, with 13 bases between them. The CDR3 here is CASSYSSGAGGYTF. DNA of the CDR3: TGTGCCAGCAGTTACTCGAGCGGGGCGGGGGGCTACACCTTC.

Here the CDR3 reads CASRPTGPGANVLTF. In nucleotides, the CDR3 is TGTGCCAGCAGACCAACAGGTCCTGGGGCCAACGTCCTGACTTTC. The V gene is TRBV6-2 or TRBV6-3, the J gene TRBJ2-6; D may be TRBD1 (5 bases). The ends were cut back, 6 bases at V and 2 bases at J, with 11 bases in the middle. The CDR3 spans 15 residues. Germline loops: CDR1 MNHEY, CDR2 SVGEGT.

This clonotype was counted between two and nine times. This chain connects TRBV4-2 to TRBJ1-4, with D unclear. Germline V CDR1 and CDR2: LGHNA, YNFKEQ. Between the trimmed V and J ends, which lost 0 bases and 8 bases, there was a span of 10 bases. The CDR3 contains 14 residues. The CDR3 is CASSQDISPEKLFF. CDR3 nucleotide sequence: TGTGCCAGCAGCCAAGATATCTCTCCCGAAAAACTGTTTTTT.

The chain joins TRBV3-1 to TRBJ2-2; D is perhaps TRBD1 (5 bases). This CDR3 is 20 amino acids long. The germline V gene has CDR1 LGHDT and CDR2 YNNKEL (reference sequence). V was shortened by 2 bases and J by 6 bases, with 28 bases between the two germline ends. CDR3 amino acids: CASSQHARVRSNKYSGELFF. Written as DNA, the CDR3 is TGTGCCAGCAGCCAACATGCCAGGGTACGATCAAATAAGTACTCCGGGGAGCTGTTTTTT.

The gene calls are TRBV10-3 and TRBJ1-4; D is uncertain. The CDR3 extends over 14 amino acids. CDR1 is ENHRY, CDR2 SYGVKD, per germline. Trimming cost V 2 bases and J 4 bases, with 8 bases left between them. The CDR3 DNA is TGTGCCATCAGTGAGGACAACCTTAATGAAAAACTGTTTTTT. Residues: CAISEDNLNEKLFF.

This clonotype was counted ten times or more. The chain couples TRBV12-3 or TRBV12-4 to TRBJ1-5; 8 nucleotides match TRBD1. The V and J ends lost 3 bases and 9 bases, in that order; junction bases with no gene match: 10. This CDR3 contains 15 residues. CDR3 sequence (DNA): TGTGCCAGCAGTTTCGGGCAGGGGGCCTCTGGGCCCCAGCATTTT. Protein sequence: CASSFGQGASGPQHF.

Only a few counts were recorded for this clonotype. The V gene is TRBV15, the J gene TRBJ1-1; perhaps TRBD1 as D (5 bases). Germline assignment: CDR1 LNHNV and CDR2 YYDKDF (reference sequence). The CDR3 totals 15 residues. The germline V and J ends were trimmed by 9 bases and 1 base, with 18 bases remaining between them. CDR3 sequence: CATIHSGTANTEAFF. In DNA, the CDR3 is TGTGCCACTATACACAGCGGGACCGCGAACACTGAAGCTTTCTTT.

The chain is built from TRBV12-3 or TRBV12-4 and TRBJ2-1; D assignment may be TRBD1 or TRBD2 (6 bases each). V gave up 7 bases and J gave up 13 bases, with 20 bases separating them. The CDR3 length is 13 residues. CDR3 in amino acids: CASTLFLRGGQFF. CDR3 DNA: TGTGCCAGCACCCTTTTCCTCAGGGGAGGTCAGTTCTTC.

A few counts support this clonotype. The CDR3 nucleotides are TGCAGTGCTAGAGTCCGGACAGACCAGGGCTACACCTTC. This codes for CSARVRTDQGYTF. The V gene is TRBV20-1, the J gene TRBJ1-2, with D tentatively TRBD1 (6 bases). The V end lost 1 base, the J end lost 8 bases, and 14 bases lay between the germline ends. This CDR3 has 13 amino acids. Germline CDR1 DFQATT, CDR2 SNEGSKA (reference sequence).

V is TRBV20-1 and J is TRBJ2-4; 8 nucleotides line up with TRBD2. Germline CDR1 DFQATT, CDR2 SNEGSKA (reference sequence). The trim removed 5 bases at V and 2 bases at J, leaving 11 bases unmatched. This CDR3 contains 16 residues. The CDR3 spells CSASLPLAGTKNIQYF. The CDR3 DNA sequence: TGCAGTGCTTCCCTTCCGCTAGCGGGCACCAAAAACATTCAGTACTTC.

This clonotype came up many times. The chain is built from TRBV20-1 and TRBJ2-3; tentatively, D is TRBD2 (6 bases). The CDR3 has 14 residues. V was pared by 5 bases and J by 7 bases, with 19 bases between. The germline V gene has CDR1 DFQATT and CDR2 SNEGSKA (reference sequence). CDR3: CSAWFSGRGNTQYF. CDR3 nucleotide sequence: TGCAGTGCTTGGTTTAGCGGAAGAGGGAATACGCAGTATTTT.

The sample holds a few counts of this clonotype. V and J are TRBV20-1 and TRBJ1-1, with D unresolved. Between the trimmed V and J ends, which lost 0 bases and 2 bases, there was a span of 10 bases. Germline lookup yields CDR1 DFQATT and CDR2 SNEGSKA (reference sequence). The CDR3 runs to 14 residues. CDR3 bases: TGCAGTGCTAGAGAGCCGCCGAAAAACACTGAAGCTTTCTTT. It is translated as CSAREPPKNTEAFF.

In DNA form, the CDR3 reads TGTGCCTGGAGCGCGGCGACAGCTCTAGCCAAAAACATTCAGTACTTC. It translates to CAWSAATALAKNIQYF. The rearrangement uses TRBV30 and TRBJ2-4, with a weak D call TRBD1 (5 bases). With 3 bases removed from V and 0 bases from J, the gap between germline ends came to 15 bases. Germline values: CDR1 GTSNPN, CDR2 SVGIG (reference sequence). There are 16 residues in the CDR3. The whole variable domain, filled in from reference TRBV30 and TRBJ2-4, reads SQTIHQWPATLVQPVGSPLSLECTVEGTSNPNLYWYRQAAGRGLQLLFYSVGIGQISSEVPQNLSASRPQDRQFILSSKKLLLSDSGFYLCAWSAATALAKNIQYFGAGTRLSVL.

This clonotype came up a few times. This rearrangement joins TRBV4-1 to TRBJ2-1; perhaps TRBD2 as D (7 bases). From germline, CDR1 is MGHRA and CDR2 YSYEKL. Trimming shortened V by 1 base and J by 7 bases, and 14 bases separated the two germline ends. The CDR3 has 15 amino acids. CDR3 nucleotide sequence: TGCGCCAGCAGCCAAGTCCTCGGGGGGCTGAATGAGCAGTTCTTC. It encodes CASSQVLGGLNEQFF.

The CDR3 DNA reads TGTGCCAGCAGCCTCCAAATGGACAGGCCTCAAGAGACCCAGTACTTC. Translating gives CASSLQMDRPQETQYF. V and J are TRBV7-2 and TRBJ2-5, with 7 bases lining up with TRBD1. Germline CDR1 reads SGHTA; CDR2 reads FQGNSA. The CDR3 contains 16 residues. Trimming at V came to 5 bases and at J to 2 bases, leaving 11 bases not matched to a gene.

A word on this clonotype: This sequence may be a read error, since a much larger clone differs from it by one base. The chain joins TRBV12-3 or TRBV12-4 to TRBJ2-7; a possible D gene is TRBD1 (6 bases). Trimming pared 3 bases from V and 5 bases from J, leaving 20 bases between. The CDR3 extends over 16 amino acids. The CDR3, as DNA: TGTGCCAGCAGTTTTTCGGGGACGTTTCAGGGGCACGAGCAGTACTTC. Its protein is CASSFSGTFQGHEQYF.

The chain joins TRBV7-3 to TRBJ2-2, with 10 bases identical to TRBD2. Germline V CDR1 and CDR2: SGHTA, FQGTGA. The CDR3 has 18 residues. V shed 5 bases and J 2 bases; nucleotides not matched to a gene: 11. The CDR3 DNA reads as TGTGCCAGCAGCCCCCCCCTAGCGGGAGTGCGAAACACCGGGGAGCTGTTTTTT. Translated: CASSPPLAGVRNTGELFF.

This clonotype was observed many times. The rearrangement joins TRBV7-3 to TRBJ2-5; a weak D match, TRBD2 (5 bases). The CDR3 consists of 15 residues. CDR1 is SGHTA and CDR2 is FQGTGA in the germline V gene. With 0 bases removed from V and 0 bases from J, the gap between germline ends came to 8 bases. CDR3 amino acids: CASSLTSGNQETQYF. The DNA of the CDR3 is TGTGCCAGCAGCTTAACTTCGGGGAACCAAGAGACCCAGTACTTC.